A single sample is the source of the 8 T cell receptor beta chains below, sequenced in a study of sequential checkpoint blockade in melanoma. Method: immunoSEQ multiplex PCR; TCRdb's copy keeps in-frame clones and lacks some. Of fewer than 15,000 clones in the sample, around 82% were seen once. Treatment reported: randomized to nivolumab then ipilimumab (arm A) or the reverse (arm B). The sequencing here drew on CD8+ T cells sorted from blood (inferred from file names), taken from a patient given nivolumab and ipilimumab in sequence. Receptors originate from a human donor with melanoma.

This clone was seen only once. The chain carries TRBV7-8 and TRBJ1-4, with D unresolved. Germline loops: CDR1 SGHVS, CDR2 FQNEAQ. The V end lost 7 bases, the J end lost 4 bases, and 16 bases lay between the germline ends. This CDR3 has 15 residues. The CDR3 protein is CASTQEAFGNEKLFF. CDR3 nucleotide sequence: TGTGCCAGCACCCAGGAAGCCTTTGGTAATGAAAAACTGTTTTTT.

This clone was observed a single time. The chain links TRBV25-1 to TRBJ2-5; 8 bases align to TRBD2. The last part of the DNA fits TRBJ2-7 better; the J call may be wrong. The germline V gene has CDR1 MGHDK and CDR2 SYGVNS. The CDR3 loop spans 15 amino acids. CDR3 nucleotide sequence: TGTGCCAGCAGCAAGCGGGGGCCTGAAGGATACGAGCAGTACTTC. This sequence encodes CASSKRGPEGYEQYF.

This chain connects TRBV7-9 to TRBJ2-7, with D perhaps TRBD1 (5 bases). CDR3 length equals 14 residues. Germline assignment: CDR1 SEHNR and CDR2 FQNEAQ (reference sequence). Between the trimmed V and J ends, which lost 0 bases and 2 bases, there was a span of 8 bases. The CDR3 is CASSLAAQAYEQYF. The CDR3 DNA follows: TGTGCCAGCAGCTTAGCGGCACAGGCCTACGAGCAGTACTTC.

The chain links TRBV14 to TRBJ2-7, with D possibly TRBD2 on 6 matching bases. The V gene lost 4 bases and the J gene lost 0 bases, with 7 bases spanning the gap. The CDR3 runs 13 residues. Germline CDR1 SGHDN, CDR2 FVKESK. CDR3: CASSPDYSYEQYF. CDR3 nucleotides: TGTGCCAGCAGCCCGGACTACTCCTACGAGCAGTACTTC.

The CDR3: CASSSGVNEQFF. The CDR3 DNA reads TGTGCCAGCAGTTCAGGGGTCAATGAGCAGTTCTTC. The gene calls are TRBV27 and TRBJ2-1, with D possibly matching TRBD1 (6 bases). The length of the CDR3 is 12 residues. Germline loops: CDR1 MNHEY, CDR2 SMNVEV (reference sequence). The germline V and J ends were trimmed by 4 bases and 6 bases, with 7 bases remaining between them.

The chain uses TRBV6-5 and TRBJ2-4; TRBD2 agrees at 10 bases. With 4 bases clipped from V and 8 bases from J, the junction kept 8 bases outside the gene matches. The germline CDR1 and CDR2 sequences are MNHEY and SVGAGI. The CDR3 extends over 15 amino acids. The CDR3 DNA reads TGTGCCAGCAGTTTAGCGGGAGGAAGGAGGTACATTCAGTACTTC. Encoded protein: CASSLAGGRRYIQYF.

A few counts support this clone. This chain connects TRBV9 to TRBJ1-1, with a weak D call TRBD1 (5 bases). The germline gives CDR1 SGDLS, CDR2 YYNGEE. This CDR3 is 15 amino acids long. Deletions cut 1 base from V and 1 base from J, with 11 bases between. The CDR3 is CASSVWTQQNTEAFF. The CDR3 nucleotides are TGTGCCAGCAGCGTATGGACACAACAGAACACTGAAGCTTTCTTT.

This clone was found a few times. This chain uses TRBV6-6 with TRBJ2-7, with D perhaps TRBD1 (5 bases). This CDR3 spans 12 amino acids. Per germline, CDR1 MNHNY and CDR2 SVGAGI (reference sequence). Trimming pared 5 bases from V and 5 bases from J, leaving 10 bases between. CDR3 sequence (DNA): TGTGCCAGCAGTAGGACACCCCACGAGCAGTACTTC. It specifies CASSRTPHEQYF.